The source of this T cell receptor (beta chain) is a study of spatial heterogeneity in lung cancer. Study in general: Sequencing covered available follow-up PBMC samples collected a median of around two years after resection. Beta-chain sequences consistently outnumbered alpha-chain sequences in detection.

Every molecule of TCR cDNA had its own unique molecular identifier. TCRdb ran MiXCR on the 5' RACE reads and lists one entry per CDR3 protein. Of about 25,000 distinct CDR3 sequences listed, 5% to 6.5% are singletons. Trimming removed 4 bases at V and 5 bases at J, with 12 bases between. Germline V CDR1 and CDR2: SGDLS, YYNGEE. The CDR3 spans 14 residues. General study points: More often at tumor resection than at routine follow-up, ubiquitous expanded tumor TCRs were detected in the blood.

This clonotype occurred a few times. What it binds is unknown. Sample time point: blood at routine non-recurrence follow-up after resection. Sequencing was performed on whole RNA extracted from tumor and nontumor lung tissue, or from frozen PBMC, and the material was left unsorted. The chain uses TRBV9 and TRBJ2-2, with D possibly matching TRBD2 (5 bases). The source material was PBMCs, sampled at follow-up. The TCR sequence derives from a male donor with early-stage non-small cell lung cancer. CDR3 DNA: TGTGCCAGCAGCCTGGGGTCGGGAACCGGGGAGCTGTTTTTT. Its protein is CASSLGSGTGELFF.